The table lists the clone carrying this T cell receptor (beta chain) with a few counts. Its target is unknown. These data originate in a study of lung T cells in sarcoidosis with Löfgren's syndrome. General study results and limits: Versus controls, Löfgren's syndrome patients reportedly showed TRAV12-1 and TRBV2 as most expanded.

This CDR3 is built from 17 residues. J gave up 0 bases and V 5 bases, and 7 bases lay outside the gene matches. Germline V gives CDR1 LNHDA, CDR2 SQIVND (reference sequence). TCRdb passed the reads through MiXCR, listing each CDR3 protein once. In the table there are under 20,000 distinct CDR3 sequences, around 23% of which are singletons. The chain has TRBV19 and TRBJ1-5; 10 nucleotides agree with TRBD1. The clonotype was recovered from a human donor with sarcoidosis (Löfgren's syndrome or another form), or a control subject (not recorded which). Sequenced: CD4+ T cells from bronchoalveolar lavage. The DNA for the CDR3 is TGTGCCAGTAGTTCACGGGACAGGGGATATAGCAATCAGCCCCAGCATTTT. Amino acid sequence: CASSSRDRGYSNQPQHF.